This T cell receptor (beta chain) was captured in a study of cytomegalovirus exposure and HLA in healthy donors (dated by TCRdb to the late 2010s). In terms of the full investigation: In an earlier analysis of approximately 500 of the donors, less than 350 Gb of sequence data and 117 million unique TCR beta sequences from 180 million or so T cells were reported. To decide whether each TCR beta V gene segment behaved as functional or pseudogenic, an earlier analysis of fewer than 750 of the donors relied on high-throughput TCR beta sequencing. A handful of DR-DQ haplotypes were handled as single units for association and clustering because linkage in the cohort was strong. Donor age, sex, ethnicity and CMV serostatus were collected together with the repertoire data. Class I and class II HLA loci were covered by the typing at four-digit resolution. To predict cytomegalovirus infection status, the study brought together high-throughput TCR immunosequencing, statistical association of individual TCRs with disease status, and machine learning. Along with the approximately 700-subject first cohort, a separate validation cohort of roughly 110 different subjects was used. The study profiled the T cell repertoires of fewer than 850 subjects by immunosequencing and related them to cytomegalovirus serostatus. Rather than using new phenotypic data, the later analysis identified candidate immune exposures from TCR beta sequences and from how often those sequences occurred across donors. Every discovery cohort repertoire had been produced on one sequencing platform. Of the roughly 390 genotyped donors, around 81% fell in the genetic ancestry cluster associated with self-reported Caucasian donors. To study patterns of TCR occurrence, a later analysis re-analyzed previously published TCR beta repertoires from 666 donors and added high-resolution HLA genotyping. Typing coverage varied by locus: roughly 620-640 donors for A, B, C, DRB1 and DQB1; roughly 520 for DQA1; about 590 for DPA1; roughly 470 for DPB1. About 300 gigabases of sequencing data and 70 million to 95 million unique TCR sequences made up an early release that covered 640 HLA-typed donors. In a later genetic analysis, genome-wide SNP genotypes for about 55% of the 666 donors were used, and that subset was treated as a discovery cohort. Among 300 to 500 genotyped donors of the cohort, an average of around 250,000 unique TCR beta nucleotide sequences was sequenced per donor, of which about 19% were non-productive. The study was designed to test whether signatures of past pathogen exposure could be identified by cataloging public T cell receptors. Summary of the overall study and its limitations: A few of the identified cytomegalovirus-associated TCR beta chains were confirmed in vitro to be specific for cytomegalovirus antigens. HLA typing was unavailable for some donors at each locus, so association tests used only the typed subset. Roughly uniform sequencing depth across donors was assumed in presence/absence analyses, although this assumption may not hold. A later genetic analysis reported fewer N-insertions in productive TCRs among donors in an Asian-associated ancestry cluster than the approximately 670-donor mean. Strong co-occurrence of HLA alleles, especially DR and DQ, made assigning TCR associations to individual alleles difficult. In a later genetic analysis, a missense DCLRE1C variant was associated with V-gene and J-gene trimming of TCR beta chains, and the association was replicated in an independent cohort. According to a later analysis, most CMV-associated TCR beta chains appeared to be HLA-restricted, and the HLA associations seemed to be driven largely by CMV exposure. A total of 150 to 200 TCR beta chains were listed by the study as associated with cytomegalovirus. For the cohort, immune exposure information was limited to CMV serostatus. Broadly in line with IMGT annotations, most TCR beta V segments showed up in productive rearrangements about 90% or about 30% of the time in an earlier analysis of 587 of the donors. It was suggested by the authors that the approach could potentially be generalized to other disease states and immunological phenotypes. The earlier analysis of approximately 590 of the donors excluded some 15 rarely observed V segments, including chromosome 9 orphons, because counts were too low. A later analysis reported that several top co-occurrence clusters appeared linked to parvovirus B19, influenza, CMV and Epstein-Barr virus. A later analysis found that TCR association rates varied across HLA loci, with DRB1 alleles showing the most associated TCRs and HLA-C alleles the fewest. In this cohort, only TCR beta chains were sequenced, and detectable features were limited by the absence of alpha or paired-chain data. A group of highly shared sequence variants was considered likely to be a technical artifact of the sequencing pipeline. A further reported finding was that TCR beta sequences accurately predicted the HLA-A and HLA-B alleles for most subjects in the first cohort. Correlated functional status among segregating V segments might reflect linkage disequilibrium, but an unknown experimental factor could not be ruled out. At a false discovery rate of 0.05, a later analysis linked 15,000 to 20,000 TCR beta sequences to specific HLA alleles. Compared with equally common non-associated chains, HLA-associated TCR beta chains in a later analysis were more clonally expanded and had lower generation probabilities. The classifier was reported to diagnose cytomegalovirus status with high specificity and sensitivity in both the original cohort and the validation cohort. Some IMGT-functional V segments, including TRBV6-2 and TRBV6-3, could not be distinguished by the 87-base-pair reads and were therefore excluded. Most TCR sequences were seen in very few donors, while some public TCRs were found in many individuals.

This clone was seen only once. Its cognate antigen has yet to be identified. Per-base quality was not reported, and no clone a single base away is much larger than it. The CDR3, from cysteine to phenylalanine, totals 14 residues. Only the CDR3 portion is preserved as DNA: 42 bases, with reading frame beginning at the first base. Trimming removed 1 base from V and 4 bases from J, leaving 10 bases between the germline ends. The germline V gene (reference sequence) supplies CDR1 MNHEY and CDR2 SMNVEV. Preparation of the library involved the immunoSEQ multiplex PCR assay. The multiplex PCR relied on a mix of 60 forward primers for TCR Vbeta segments and 13 reverse primers for TCR Jbeta segments. Amplification of the CDR3 region of rearranged TCR beta genes was performed with a multiplex PCR assay on genomic DNA. Amplified TCR beta libraries were sequenced as 87-base-pair reads on the Illumina HiSeq System. As for the original processing: A later analysis counted 75 million to 100 million unique TCR beta chains across the 700 or so repertoires, and roughly 9.9 million of these chains were shared by at least two donors. To remove PCR and sequencing errors, raw reads were error-corrected and collapsed into unique sequences using a nearest-neighbor algorithm that merged closely related sequences. Alignment of CDR3 sequences to IMGT reference sequences was used to assign V, D and J gene segments. Each retained sequence needed at least a six-nucleotide match to both a V gene segment and a J gene segment. A rearrangement counted as productive if the CDR3 had no stop codons and remained in frame with V and J, and every other rearrangement counted as non-productive. CDR3 was defined by IMGT convention, running from the second conserved V-encoded cysteine to the conserved J-encoded phenylalanine. Sequences without an unambiguous match to a single V gene segment were excluded from the earlier analysis of about 640 of the donors. An earlier analysis of just under 600 of the donors called V segments functional above 56.7% productive rearrangements and segregating when the between-donor standard deviation exceeded 5%. A statistical classification framework was built for diagnosing cytomegalovirus status from the catalog of TCR beta chain sequences. A later analysis assigned V and J genes by comparing TCR nucleotide sequences with IMGT/GENE-DB human TR gene sequences. The TCRdist pipeline was used in a later analysis to assign CDR3 sequences and most-parsimonious VDJ recombination scenarios. In a later analysis, every TCR beta chain was defined by the combination of its CDR3 amino acid sequence and its V-gene family, and reads without a unique V-gene family were dropped. To address suspected cross-contamination and a sequencing artifact, a later analysis removed 592 highly shared, low-generation-probability nucleotide sequences. In a later analysis, a clonal expansion index for each public chain was calculated from normalized within-repertoire ranks of inferred template counts. Generation probabilities in a later analysis came from a VDJ recombination model fitted to out-of-frame rearrangements, and those results were checked against IGoR. In a later analysis, hypergeometric tests were used to score TCR-TCR, TCR-HLA and TCR-CMV co-occurrence, with a repertoire-size bias correction applied to TCR pairs. False discovery rates were estimated in a later analysis by permuting HLA or CMV assignments 20 times. In a later analysis, co-occurring TCRs were grouped using DBSCAN, and TCRdist sequence similarity was added for clustering within HLA-allele-positive subsets. Co-occurrence clustering excluded repertoires with fewer than 30,000 or more than 120,000 public chains, plus five with anomalous nucleotide sharing. Not all clones reach the TCRdb copy of this immuneACCESS table, which keeps in-frame sequences only. Checked studies attribute under half of the gap to unresolved V genes and leave the rest unexplained. For V, J and clone size, that table is used; D and trimming come from the DNA. The sample table holds 100,000 to 150,000 clones, of which 83% were seen once. Jointly, the top ten make up less than 1.5% of the sample.

The cohort comprised approximately 700 healthy bone marrow donors. Cohort members were all nominally healthy when sampled, although unrecorded immune exposures were likely present. The donor was CMV seronegative and was included in the group of about 350 seronegative cohort members. A peripheral blood sample was collected from each donor, and TCR beta sequencing was performed on peripheral blood mononuclear cells. The Qiagen DNeasy Blood Extraction Kit was used to extract genomic DNA from the blood cell samples. The sequencing input was PBMCs. This clonotype originated in a girl aged 2 to 10 in good health and CMV-seronegative. The rearrangement joined TRBV27 to TRBJ1-2; TRBD1 might be the D gene, on 5 matching bases. Here is the DNA: TGTGCCAGCAGTTTATTCCAGGGAAGCTATGGCTACACCTTC. It is translated as CASSLFQGSYGYTF.